The next 32 T cell receptor beta chains were all read from a single sample in a study of OX40 agonist ivuxolimab in advanced cancers. Sequencing was performed with immunoSEQ multiplex PCR; in TCRdb, only in-frame clones are kept and a portion is missing. The repertoire includes about 6,300 clones, around three quarters of them detected once, and 55% to 75% sits in the top ten. The starting material was CD4+ or CD8+ T cells sorted from blood, obtained in a trial of the OX40 agonist ivuxolimab. All receptors derive from an adult with an advanced solid tumor such as melanoma, head and neck, liver or kidney cancer.

This sequence joins TRBV15 and TRBJ1-4; 7 bases align to TRBD1. The V gene's germline CDR1 is LNHNV and CDR2 YYDKDF (reference sequence). The CDR3 runs 16 residues. V shed 7 bases, J shed 8 bases, and the junction held 16 bases outside the gene matches. The DNA for the CDR3 is TGTGCCACCACCCCTAGCACCAGGGGGGTAGACGAAAAACTGTTTTTT. It translates to CATTPSTRGVDEKLFF. The complete variable domain, with remaining parts taken from reference TRBV15 and TRBJ1-4, reads DAMVIQNPRYQVTQFGKPVTLSCSQTLNHNVMYWYQQKSSQAPKLLFHYYDKDFNNEADTPDNFQSRRPNTSFCFLDIRSPGLGDTAMYLCATTPSTRGVDEKLFFGSGTQLSVL.

The CDR3 loop is CASSLTQGDEQYF. The CDR3, as DNA: TGTGCCAGCAGCCTAACACAGGGGGACGAGCAGTACTTC. The V and J genes are TRBV5-6 and TRBJ2-7; 8 positions match TRBD1. Germline loops: CDR1 SGHDT, CDR2 YYEEEE. V was clipped by 4 bases and J by 5 bases; unmatched bases: 5. This CDR3 contains 13 residues.

The gene calls are TRBV9 and TRBJ2-3; TRBD2 agrees at 7 bases. The J segment lost 4 bases and the V segment lost 4 bases, leaving 6 bases of the junction unmatched. This CDR3 is 14 amino acids long. In germline, CDR1 is SGDLS, CDR2 YYNGEE. CDR3 residues: CASSPGGGPDTQYF. The CDR3 DNA is TGTGCCAGCAGCCCTGGCGGGGGACCAGATACGCAGTATTTT.

The gene calls are TRBV10-3 and TRBJ2-3, with 8 bases matching TRBD2. There are 16 residues in the CDR3. Germline V gene data show CDR1 as ENHRY and CDR2 as SYGVKD. V dropped 7 bases and J dropped 6; count of bases not matched to a gene: 15. CDR3 loop: CAINTPLAGTPDTQYF. Written as DNA, the CDR3 is TGTGCCATCAATACCCCCTTAGCGGGGACCCCGGATACGCAGTATTTT.

The V and J genes are TRBV6-4 and TRBJ1-2; D remains ambiguous. The CDR3 consists of 10 residues. CDR1 MRHNA and CDR2 SNTAGT come from the germline V gene. Deletions cut 10 bases from V and 13 bases from J, with 16 bases between. Here the CDR3 reads CATLTYHLTF. Here the CDR3 DNA reads TGTGCCACCTTGACATATCATCTCACCTTC.

The V and J genes are TRBV10-3 and TRBJ2-1, with 8 bases fitting TRBD2. The CDR3 covers 14 residues. V dropped 3 bases and J dropped 6; count of bases not matched to a gene: 4. In germline, CDR1 is ENHRY, CDR2 SYGVKD. CDR3 nucleotide sequence: TGTGCCATCAGTGAATCCGGGACTAGCAATGAGCAGTTCTTC. Translation gives CAISESGTSNEQFF.

This clone came up many times. V is TRBV19 and J is TRBJ1-5, with D possibly being TRBD1 (5 bases). Germline CDR1 LNHDA, CDR2 SQIVND (reference sequence). This CDR3 is built from 16 residues. V lost 4 bases to trimming and J lost 0 bases, with 13 bases between them. Here the CDR3 DNA reads TGTGCCAGTAGTAGGGAGGGGATACTTAGCAATCAGCCCCAGCATTTT. This codes for CASSREGILSNQPQHF.

This clone has a single count. CDR3 in amino acids: CATSRDGQREALSYEQYF. The CDR3 nucleotides read TGTGCCACCAGCAGAGATGGGCAGCGGGAGGCCCTCTCCTACGAGCAGTACTTC. This chain connects TRBV15 to TRBJ2-7, with TRBD2 identical over 9 bases. Trimming removed 0 bases from V and 0 bases from J; junction bases left unmatched: 9. Germline assignment: CDR1 LNHNV and CDR2 YYDKDF (reference sequence). The CDR3 covers 18 residues.

The chain combines TRBV7-9 with TRBJ2-2, with unresolved D. The V end lost 1 base, the J end lost 4 bases, and 7 bases lay between the germline ends. The CDR3 has 14 residues. In germline, CDR1 is SEHNR, CDR2 FQNEAQ (reference sequence). The CDR3 nucleotides read TGTGCCAGCAGCTTAGGCGGATCCACCGGGGAGCTGTTTTTT. This encodes CASSLGGSTGELFF.

The chain employs TRBV11-3 and TRBJ2-5; 8 nucleotides match TRBD2. The CDR3 is 16 amino acids. Germline trimming cut 3 bases from V and 6 bases from J; bases unmatched to any gene: 12. Germline-derived CDR1 and CDR2 are SGHNT and YENEEA. The CDR3 nucleotides read TGTGCCAGCAGCTTGGAGAGCTTGGGCGGGGGGAAGACCCAGTACTTC. Amino acids: CASSLESLGGGKTQYF.

With respect to this clone: One end of the junction does not line up with germline, which may come from a read error. The J gene is TRBJ1-3, the V gene TRBV7-7; 10 bases map to TRBD1. Germline V CDR1 and CDR2: SSHAT, FNYEAQ (reference sequence). The CDR3 is 15 residues long. Written as DNA, the CDR3 is TGTGCTAGCAGCCTCGACAGGGGGCCTGGAAACACCATATATTTT. Its protein is CASSLDRGPGNTIYF.

This chain uses TRBV5-6 with TRBJ1-6, with 9 bases identical to TRBD1. Germline lookup yields CDR1 SGHDT and CDR2 YYEEEE. The CDR3 has 15 amino acids. The trim removed 5 bases at V and 7 bases at J, leaving 7 bases unmatched. The CDR3 protein is CASRRSGTGNSPLHF. The DNA of the CDR3 is TGTGCCAGCAGACGTTCCGGGACAGGGAATTCACCCCTCCACTTT.

The chain uses TRBV7-9 and TRBJ1-5, with D tentatively TRBD1 (5 bases). Trimming pared 3 bases from V and 5 bases from J, leaving 8 bases between. The germline V gene encodes CDR1 SEHNR and CDR2 FQNEAQ (reference sequence). This CDR3 region has 13 residues. CDR3 region: CASSLWGDQPQHF. As DNA, the CDR3 is TGTGCCAGCAGCTTGTGGGGGGATCAGCCCCAGCATTTT.

This clone was seen many times. This CDR3 is also generated by other DNA sequences in the sample. V and J are TRBV6-1 and TRBJ2-1; D gene ambiguous. CDR3 length: 11 residues. CDR1 is MNHNS, CDR2 SASEGT, per germline. V was trimmed by 3 bases and J by 6 bases, leaving 3 bases between them. The CDR3, as DNA: TGTGCCAGCAGTGAGGGCAATGAGCAGTTCTTC. Its protein is CASSEGNEQFF.

The J gene is TRBJ2-2, the V gene TRBV7-8; 9 bases fit TRBD1. Losses at the gene ends were 4 bases for V and 3 bases for J; bases not matched to a gene: 0. CDR1 and CDR2 from the germline V gene are SGHVS and FQNEAQ. The CDR3 has 14 residues. The DNA of the CDR3 is TGTGCCAGCAGCTGGACAGGGGACACCGGGGAGCTGTTTTTT. Its protein product is CASSWTGDTGELFF.

This clone occurred a few times. The chain employs TRBV13 and TRBJ2-7; 14 bases line up with TRBD2. The V and J ends lost 4 bases and 7 bases, in that order; junction bases with no gene match: 15. Germline V gives CDR1 PRHDT, CDR2 FYEKMQ (reference sequence). CDR3 length: 18 residues. CDR3 nucleotides: TGTGCCAGCAGCTCGCGTGGGGGGACTAGCGGGAGAGTAAGAGAGCAGTACTTC. It yields the protein CASSSRGGTSGRVREQYF.

V and J are TRBV14 and TRBJ2-2; no clear D gene. Germline-derived CDR1 and CDR2 are SGHDN and FVKESK. The CDR3 loop spans 16 amino acids. V was shortened by 2 bases and J by 2 bases, with 12 bases between the two germline ends. CDR3 bases: TGTGCCAGCAGCCAACTGCCCCTCTTTAACACCGGGGAGCTGTTTTTT. Its protein is CASSQLPLFNTGELFF. Full variable domain (missing parts from reference TRBV14 and TRBJ2-2): EAGVTQFPSHSVIEKGQTVTLRCDPISGHDNLYWYRRVMGKEIKFLLHFVKESKQDESGMPNNRFLAERTGGTYSTLKVQPAELEDSGVYFCASSQLPLFNTGELFFGEGSRLTVL.

This clone is medium-sized within its sample. DNA of the CDR3: TGTGCCAGCAGGGAGACAGGTTTGGGCACTGAAGCTTTCTTT. This sequence encodes CASRETGLGTEAFF. This chain links TRBV6-6 with TRBJ1-1, with D maybe TRBD1 (6 bases). Per germline, CDR1 MNHNY and CDR2 SVGAGI (reference sequence). Trimming cost V 6 bases and J 4 bases, with 15 bases left between them. The CDR3 is 14 residues long.

The J gene is TRBJ2-7, the V gene TRBV11-2; 11 nucleotides agree with TRBD2. The CDR3 sequence is 16 residues long. The germline gives CDR1 SGHAT, CDR2 FQNNGV. V shed 1 base and J 4 bases; nucleotides not matched to a gene: 6. The DNA of the CDR3 is TGTGCCAGCAGCTTAGCGATAGCGGGAGGGTTTTACGAGCAGTACTTC. This encodes CASSLAIAGGFYEQYF.

This clone was observed at least ten times. CDR3 in DNA: TGTGCCAGCTCTAGCGGGGGGGCCTACGAGCAGTACTTC. Residues: CASSSGGAYEQYF. V usage is TRBV7-3 and J usage is TRBJ2-7, with 12 bases identical to TRBD2. With 8 bases clipped from V and 2 bases from J, the junction kept 1 base outside the gene matches. The CDR3 sequence is 13 residues long. The V gene's germline CDR1 is SGHTA and CDR2 FQGTGA.

In its sample, this clone was seen many times. The chain couples TRBV5-6 to TRBJ2-7, with TRBD1 matching 8 bases. CDR1 and CDR2 from the germline V gene are SGHDT and YYEEEE. Trimming removed 4 bases from V and 4 bases from J; junction bases left unmatched: 13. This CDR3 is built from 16 residues. CDR3 amino acids: CASSSQFRDRIYEQYF. CDR3 sequence (DNA): TGTGCCAGCAGCAGTCAATTTCGGGACAGGATTTACGAGCAGTACTTC.

About this clone: This same CDR3 is encoded by further DNA sequences in the sample. The chain recombines TRBV6-6 with TRBJ2-1; the D is unclear. V lost 5 bases to trimming and J lost 4 bases, with 6 bases between them. The CDR3 length is 12 residues. CDR1 MNHNY and CDR2 SVGAGI come from the germline V gene (reference sequence). CDR3 loop: CASSRPYNEQFF. The DNA for the CDR3 is TGTGCCAGCAGTCGGCCGTACAATGAGCAGTTCTTC.

The genes are TRBV6-5 and TRBJ1-5; D unresolved. Germline loops: CDR1 MNHEY, CDR2 SVGAGI. V was shortened by 6 bases and J by 3 bases, with 12 bases between the two germline ends. This CDR3 spans 14 amino acids. The chain's CDR3 is CASRGGYDNQPQHF. In nucleotides, the CDR3 is TGTGCCAGCAGAGGAGGGTACGACAATCAGCCCCAGCATTTT.

The chain couples TRBV19 to TRBJ1-1, with D hard to call. CDR1 LNHDA and CDR2 SQIVND come from the germline V gene (reference sequence). The CDR3 is 11 amino acids. V was pared by 5 bases and J by 2 bases, with 3 bases between. CDR3 region: CASSGNTEAFF. Here the CDR3 DNA reads TGTGCCAGTAGTGGAAACACTGAAGCTTTCTTT.

This chain joins TRBV6-8 and TRBJ1-2; D is ambiguous. Trimming took 6 bases from V and 3 from J, leaving 2 bases between them. The length of the CDR3 is 10 residues. Germline-derived CDR1 and CDR2 are MNHGY and SAAAGT. The CDR3 DNA is TGTGCCAGCAGCGACTATGGCTACACCTTC. This gives the protein CASSDYGYTF.

The chain recombines TRBV4-2 with TRBJ2-7, with D tentatively TRBD2 (7 bases). V shed 0 bases and J shed 2 bases, with 14 bases lying between them. The CDR3 loop spans 16 amino acids. Germline V gene lookup returns CDR1 LGHNA and CDR2 YNFKEQ. As DNA, the CDR3 is TGTGCCAGCAGCCAAGACGGGGAGGGGGGGGCCTACGAGCAGTACTTC. This sequence encodes CASSQDGEGGAYEQYF.

The chain employs TRBV6-9 and TRBJ1-1; D might be TRBD1 (6 bases). CDR1 and CDR2 from the germline V gene are MNHGY and SVAAGI. V lost 6 bases to trimming and J lost 4 bases, with 15 bases between them. The CDR3 length is 14 residues. Here the CDR3 DNA reads TGTGCCAGCAGGGAGACAGGTTTGGGCACTGAAGCTTTCTTT. It specifies CASRETGLGTEAFF.

The V and J genes are TRBV4-3 and TRBJ2-7, with D possibly TRBD1 on 5 matching bases. Germline CDR1 is LGHNA and CDR2 is YSLEER. This CDR3 has 16 amino acids. V was shortened by 3 bases and J by 1 base, with 16 bases between the two germline ends. The CDR3 sequence is CASSHAWTKGSYEQYF. The CDR3 DNA reads as TGCGCCAGCAGCCACGCCTGGACAAAGGGGTCCTACGAGCAGTACTTC.

This chain links TRBV4-1 with TRBJ2-5; possibly TRBD1 for D (7 bases). Germline V gene sequence: CDR1 MGHRA, CDR2 YSYEKL. Trimming cost V 3 bases and J 5 bases, with 13 bases left between them. The CDR3 contains 14 residues. The CDR3 protein is CASSQATGRETQYF. The CDR3 DNA reads TGCGCCAGCAGCCAGGCGACAGGGAGGGAGACCCAGTACTTC.

This clone was found a few times. This chain uses TRBV19 with TRBJ1-4; 8 positions agree with TRBD1. CDR1 LNHDA and CDR2 SQIVND come from the germline V gene (reference sequence). The CDR3 extends over 13 amino acids. The junction had 3 bases not matched to a gene; V was cut back by 4 bases and J by 8 bases. The CDR3 DNA is TGTGCCAGTAGTAGTACAGGGGGGGAAAAACTGTTTTTT. It translates to CASSSTGGEKLFF.

The chain carries TRBV30 and TRBJ2-7; perhaps D is TRBD1 or TRBD2 (5 bases each). The CDR3 length is 15 residues. The germline CDR1 and CDR2 sequences are GTSNPN and SVGIG (reference sequence). V gave up 2 bases and J gave up 2 bases, with 16 bases separating them. The CDR3 DNA reads as TGTGCCTGGAGTCCGCCTATAGTGGGGGCCTACGAGCAGTACTTC. Its protein is CAWSPPIVGAYEQYF.

The chain uses TRBV27 and TRBJ1-5, with a possible D match to TRBD1 (5 bases). CDR1 and CDR2 (germline): MNHEY, SMNVEV (reference sequence). V was cut by 3 bases and J by 10 bases, with 13 bases left in between. The CDR3 is 13 residues long. Written as DNA, the CDR3 is TGTGCCAGCAGTTTGATCGACCAGGGACCCCAGCATTTT. This codes for CASSLIDQGPQHF.